This entry lists 8 T cell receptor beta chains sequenced from one sample in a study of shared clonotypes between healthy human individuals. Repertoires were generated with immunoSEQ multiplex PCR, while TCRdb's copy carries only in-frame clones and drops some. In the table there are under 600,000 clones, roughly four fifths of which are singletons. Sample: PBMCs. The receptors come from a woman aged 40-49 years in good health. Some clones in this sample may be carry-over from other donors' samples.

The chain links TRBV27 to TRBJ1-1, with D possibly TRBD1 on 6 matching bases. The CDR3 consists of 13 residues. Deletions cut 6 bases from V and 4 bases from J, with 12 bases between. CDR1 and CDR2 (germline): MNHEY, SMNVEV (reference sequence). CDR3 in amino acids: CASSLTGLTEAFF. Written as DNA, the CDR3 is TGTGCCAGCAGCCTGACAGGACTCACTGAAGCTTTCTTT.

About this clone itself: The germline gene is not matched at one end of the junction; a read error may be the cause. The gene calls are TRBV6-1 and TRBJ2-7; a weak D match, TRBD1 (6 bases). CDR1 MNHNS and CDR2 SASEGT come from the germline V gene. CDR3 length equals 14 residues. CDR3 loop: CASSESPSLTGRNF. CDR3 in DNA: TGTGCCAGCAGTGAATCCCCTTCCCTGACAGGTCGGAACTTC.

The rearrangement joins TRBV5-1 to TRBJ1-5; unclear D gene. The V gene lost 4 bases and the J gene lost 3 bases, with 11 bases spanning the gap. The germline CDR1 and CDR2 sequences are SGHRS and YFSETQ. This CDR3 comprises 14 residues. This CDR3 reads CASSPGDSNQPQHF. CDR3 bases: TGCGCCAGCAGCCCGGGAGATTCCAATCAGCCCCAGCATTTT. The variable domain in full, with the rest retrieved from reference TRBV5-1 and TRBJ1-5, is KAGVTQTPRYLIKTRGQQVTLSCSPISGHRSVSWYQQTPGQGLQFLFEYFSETQRNKGNFPGRFSGRQFSNSRSEMNVSTLELGDSALYLCASSPGDSNQPQHFGDGTRLSIL.

This chain uses TRBV7-9 with TRBJ1-3, with a tentative D call TRBD1 (5 bases). CDR3 length: 12 amino acids. Looked up from germline, CDR1 is SEHNR and CDR2 is FQNEAQ (reference sequence). CDR3 in DNA: TGTGCTGGAGGGCTGGGGACAAACACCATATATTTT. This encodes CAGGLGTNTIYF.

This clone was counted many times. J is TRBJ2-7 and V is TRBV4-1; D is unclear. The CDR3 spans 13 residues. V was shortened by 3 bases and J by 7 bases, with 13 bases between the two germline ends. Germline CDR1 and CDR2: MGHRA and YSYEKL. The CDR3 region is CASSQARELEQYF. Here the CDR3 DNA reads TGCGCCAGCAGCCAGGCACGAGAACTGGAGCAGTACTTC.

V usage is TRBV5-1 and J usage is TRBJ1-1, with D unresolved. This CDR3 has 13 residues. V shed 3 bases and J shed 2 bases, with 8 bases lying between them. Germline V gene sequence: CDR1 SGHRS, CDR2 YFSETQ. The CDR3 loop reads CASSSSRNTEAFF. The CDR3 DNA is TGCGCCAGCAGCTCATCAAGAAACACTGAAGCTTTCTTT.

V and J are TRBV9 and TRBJ2-5, with TRBD1 matching over 8 bases. The V segment lost 0 bases and the J segment 5 bases; nucleotides outside the gene matches: 6. CDR3 length: 15 residues. Germline CDR1 and CDR2: SGDLS and YYNGEE. CDR3 in amino acids: CASSVARGQGETQYF. CDR3 coding DNA: TGTGCCAGCAGCGTAGCCAGGGGGCAAGGGGAGACCCAGTACTTC.

The V gene is TRBV4-2, the J gene TRBJ2-7; a possible D gene is TRBD2 (6 bases). CDR3 length equals 18 residues. Trimming stripped 4 bases from V and 2 bases from J, with 24 bases between. In germline, CDR1 is LGHNA, CDR2 YNFKEQ. The CDR3 DNA reads as TGTGCCAGCAGCCGGAGGGAAGGAACGAGCGATCTGGCCTACGAGCAGTACTTC. Translated, it gives CASSRREGTSDLAYEQYF.